A single T cell receptor (beta chain) is shown here with its context. Its antigen is undetermined. Unmatched junction bases numbered 8, after V lost 3 bases and J lost 5 bases. The CDR3 length is 16 residues. Germline CDR1 reads LGHDT; CDR2 reads YNNKEL (reference sequence). These data come from a study of blood T cells in healthy people across ages. Then a second PCR, running roughly 6 to 12 cycles, was carried out with a sample-barcoded 5' primer and a J-beta primer mix. A template-switch adaptor with 12 random nucleotides tagged each cDNA molecule. TCRdb re-analysed the 5' RACE reads in MiXCR, keeping a single row per CDR3 protein. The sample includes over 1.5 million distinct CDR3 sequences, around 50% of them seen just once. Peripheral blood samples of 9 to 10 milliliters were drawn from each donor. Notes on the study in general: A strong correlation was seen between TCR beta diversity and naive T cell percentage. Age advanced and TCR beta diversity per million T cells fell, roughly linearly.

The TCR was taken from a middle-aged woman in good health. The chain is built from TRBV3-1 and TRBJ2-3; 10 bases map to TRBD2. The sequenced sample was blood. This CDR3 is CASSQATSGVGDTQYF. CDR3 DNA: TGTGCCAGCAGCCAGGCTACTAGCGGGGTTGGAGATACGCAGTATTTT.